The 12 T cell receptor beta chains presented below share a single source sample, sequenced in a study of CD8+CD57+ T cells in acquired aplastic anemia. Researchers used genomic DNA as the template to profile TCR beta VDJ and CDR3. TCRdb recomputed calls from the reads with MiXCR, one row per CDR3 protein. The sample has more than 150,000 distinct CDR3 sequences, around half seen once. Sequenced sample: sorted CD4+, CD8+, or CD8+CD57+ T cells (not recorded which) from PBMCs. The receptors were gathered from a human donor in good health.

The rearrangement uses TRBV24-1 and TRBJ2-1; 10 nucleotides match TRBD2. V gave up 6 bases and J gave up 8 bases; unmatched junction bases: 3. The length of the CDR3 is 13 residues. Germline V gives CDR1 KGHDR, CDR2 SFDVKD. Here the CDR3 DNA reads TGTGCCACCAGTCTAGCGGGAGAATATGAGCAGTTCTTC. Translated: CATSLAGEYEQFF.

This clonotype came up many times. The chain recombines TRBV19 with TRBJ2-1; 7 positions match TRBD2. This CDR3 comprises 16 residues. V lost 7 bases, J lost 5 bases, and 14 bases stayed unmatched. Germline CDR1 reads LNHDA; CDR2 reads SQIVND (reference sequence). The CDR3 sequence: CASISLASGKNNEQFF. The CDR3 DNA reads as TGTGCCAGTATCTCTTTGGCCAGCGGGAAGAACAATGAGCAGTTCTTC.

V is TRBV5-1 and J is TRBJ2-3, with D perhaps matching TRBD1 (6 bases). Germline CDR1 and CDR2: SGHRS and YFSETQ. V was pared by 0 bases and J by 5 bases, with 16 bases between. The CDR3 runs to 16 residues. The CDR3 DNA is TGCGCCAGCAGCTTGGAGGCACAGGGCTTTGGAGATACGCAGTATTTT. This codes for CASSLEAQGFGDTQYF.

The chain couples TRBV7-2 to TRBJ2-6; 7 nucleotides align to TRBD2. The J segment lost 18 bases and the V segment lost 0 bases, leaving 5 bases of the junction unmatched. CDR1 and CDR2 from the germline V gene are SGHTA and FQGNSA. The CDR3 is made up of 12 amino acids. Here the CDR3 DNA reads TGTGCCAGCAGCTTAGCGGGGCCTAGCGGGACTTTC. This translates into CASSLAGPSGTF.

V is TRBV27 and J is TRBJ1-6; 8 bases agree with TRBD1. The CDR3 consists of 14 residues. With 10 bases clipped from V and 7 bases from J, the junction kept 9 bases outside the gene matches. CDR1 is MNHEY and CDR2 is SMNVEV in the germline V gene (reference sequence). The CDR3, as DNA: TGTGCCACCAGGGCAGGGGGCCTCAATTCACCCCTCCACTTT. Protein sequence: CATRAGGLNSPLHF.

The chain uses TRBV20-1 and TRBJ2-5, with no clear D. V was trimmed by 4 bases and J by 2 bases, leaving 5 bases between them. CDR3 length equals 11 residues. Germline V gene lookup returns CDR1 DFQATT and CDR2 SNEGSKA (reference sequence). DNA for the CDR3: TGCAGTGCTAAGTTACAAGAGACCCAGTACTTC. This encodes CSAKLQETQYF.

This clonotype has only one observation. This chain connects TRBV19 to TRBJ1-5; D is possibly TRBD1 (6 bases). This CDR3 has 17 amino acids. Between the trimmed V and J ends, which lost 3 bases and 1 base, there was a span of 16 bases. CDR1 is LNHDA, CDR2 SQIVND, per germline (reference sequence). CDR3 DNA: TGTGCCAGTAGTATTGACAGGACGTCGTTGAGCAATCAGCCCCAGCATTTT. Translating gives CASSIDRTSLSNQPQHF.

About this clonotype itself: This may be a read error, as it is one base from a much larger clone. The V call is TRBV12-3 or TRBV12-4, the J call TRBJ2-3; 7 nucleotides agree with TRBD2. V shed 8 bases, J shed 3 bases, and the junction held 8 bases outside the gene matches. This CDR3 contains 14 residues. The CDR3 DNA reads TGTGCCAGCTTACTGGGGGGGTCTACAGATACGCAGTATTTT. It encodes CASLLGGSTDTQYF.

In its sample, this clonotype was seen many times. V is TRBV24-1 and J is TRBJ2-5; no clear D. The CDR3 is 15 residues long. V lost 2 bases to trimming and J lost 2 bases, with 11 bases between them. Germline-derived CDR1 and CDR2 are KGHDR and SFDVKD. CDR3 residues: CATSDSGSFQETQYF. For the CDR3, the DNA is TGTGCCACCAGTGATTCCGGGTCCTTTCAAGAGACCCAGTACTTC.

This clonotype has ten or more counts. This rearrangement joins TRBV6-2 or TRBV6-3 to TRBJ2-1; D ambiguous. V lost 2 bases, J lost 4 bases, and 15 bases lay in between. Germline CDR1 and CDR2: MNHEY and SVGEGT. The CDR3 is made up of 16 amino acids. For the CDR3, the DNA is TGTGCCAGCAGTTACCGTTTAAGGCAGTCATACAATGAGCAGTTCTTC. Amino acids: CASSYRLRQSYNEQFF.

This clonotype is a singleton in its sample. The CDR3 region has the DNA TGCAGTGCTAGTCTCGACAGGATAGAGTACTTC. Translating gives CSASLDRIEYF. The V call is TRBV20-1, the J call TRBJ2-5; a weak D match, TRBD1 (6 bases). The V and J ends lost 3 bases and 12 bases respectively, with 14 bases between them. Germline CDR1 is DFQATT and CDR2 is SNEGSKA (reference sequence). The length of the CDR3 is 11 residues.

The chain combines TRBV29-1 with TRBJ1-1; 9 bases are a match to TRBD1. Losses at the gene ends were 6 bases for V and 1 base for J; bases not matched to a gene: 9. CDR3 size: 15 residues. Germline loops: CDR1 SQVTM, CDR2 ANQGSEA. The CDR3 region is CSVLIGTGRNTEAFF. Written as DNA, the CDR3 is TGCAGCGTCCTCATCGGGACAGGGCGGAACACTGAAGCTTTCTTT.